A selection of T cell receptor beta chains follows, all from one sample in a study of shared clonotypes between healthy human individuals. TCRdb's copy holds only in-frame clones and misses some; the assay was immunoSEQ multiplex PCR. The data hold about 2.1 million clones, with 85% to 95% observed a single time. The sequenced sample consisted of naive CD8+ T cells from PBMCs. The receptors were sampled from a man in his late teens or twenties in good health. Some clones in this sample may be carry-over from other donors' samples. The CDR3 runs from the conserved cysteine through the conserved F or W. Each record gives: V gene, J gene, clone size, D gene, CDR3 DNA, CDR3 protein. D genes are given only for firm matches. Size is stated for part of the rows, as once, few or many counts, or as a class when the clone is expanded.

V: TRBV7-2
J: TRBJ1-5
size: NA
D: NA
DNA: TGTGCCAGCAGCCTCGGGGTAGGGTTGAGCAATCAGCCCCAGCATTTT
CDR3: CASSLGVGLSNQPQHF

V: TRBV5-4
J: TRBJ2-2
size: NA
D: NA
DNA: TGTGCCAGCAGCTATGGAGCAGGGTCAACCGGGGAGCTGTTTTTT
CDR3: CASSYGAGSTGELFF

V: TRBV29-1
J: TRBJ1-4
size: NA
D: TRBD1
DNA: TGCAGCGTTGAAGGGACAGGGGTAACTAATGAAAAACTGTTTTTT
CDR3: CSVEGTGVTNEKLFF

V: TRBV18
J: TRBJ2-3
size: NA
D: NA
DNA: TGTGCCAGCTCACCCCCAACCCCTGGCAGGACAGGCACAGATACGCAGTATTTT
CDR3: CASSPPTPGRTGTDTQYF

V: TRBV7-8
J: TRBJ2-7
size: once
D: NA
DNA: TGTGCCAGCTCTAACTGGGATATCTACGAGCAGTACTTC
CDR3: CASSNWDIYEQYF

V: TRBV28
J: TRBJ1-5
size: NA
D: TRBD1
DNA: TGTGCCAGCAGTGGACCGGGACAGTTTAGCAATCAGCCCCAGCATTTT
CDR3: CASSGPGQFSNQPQHF

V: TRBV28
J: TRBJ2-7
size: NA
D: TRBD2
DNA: TGTGCCAGCACCCTAGCGGGAGGTACCTACGAGCAGTACTTC
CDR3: CASTLAGGTYEQYF

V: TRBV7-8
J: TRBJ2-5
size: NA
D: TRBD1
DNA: TGTGCCAGCAGTTCCCGGGACAGGGTAAAAGAGACCCAGTACTTC
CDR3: CASSSRDRVKETQYF

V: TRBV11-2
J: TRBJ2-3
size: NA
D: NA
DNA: TGTGCCAGCAGCCAACGACTTGATACGCAGTATTTT
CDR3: CASSQRLDTQYF

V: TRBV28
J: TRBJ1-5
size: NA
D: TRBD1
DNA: TGTGCCAGCAGTTTCCACAGGGGACAGCCCCAGCATTTT
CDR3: CASSFHRGQPQHF

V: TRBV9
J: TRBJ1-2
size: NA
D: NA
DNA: TGTGCCAGCAGCGTAGACGGAGGGATCGCTGGCTACACCTTC
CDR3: CASSVDGGIAGYTF

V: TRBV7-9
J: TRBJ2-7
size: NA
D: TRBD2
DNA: TGTGCCAGTGTGGGGGGGACTAGCTCTAACGAGCAGTACTTC
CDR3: CASVGGTSSNEQYF

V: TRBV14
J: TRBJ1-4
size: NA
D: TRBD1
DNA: TGTGCCAGCAGCCGCCGGGACAGGGTGATCCTAGATGAAAAACTGTTTTTT
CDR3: CASSRRDRVILDEKLFF

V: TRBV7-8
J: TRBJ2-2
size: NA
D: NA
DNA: TGTGCCAGCAGCCAAGGACCGAAGAACACCGGGGAGCTGTTTTTT
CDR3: CASSQGPKNTGELFF

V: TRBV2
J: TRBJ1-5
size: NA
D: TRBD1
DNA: TGTGCCAGCAGACCTCGTCCGGGACAGGAGACCCCGTTGGGTGAGCCCCAGCATTTT
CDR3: CASRPRPGQETPLGEPQHF

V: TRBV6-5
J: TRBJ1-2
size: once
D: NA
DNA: TGTGCCAGCAGTTACTCTATCGAGGAAGGCTACACCTTC
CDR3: CASSYSIEEGYTF

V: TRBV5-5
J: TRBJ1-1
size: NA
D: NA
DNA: TGTGCCAGCAGCAATGAGACAGGAATCACTGAAGCTTTCTTT
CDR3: CASSNETGITEAFF

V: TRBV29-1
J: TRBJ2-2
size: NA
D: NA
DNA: TGCAGCGTGTGGGGGTGGGCCAGGGAGCTGTTTTTT
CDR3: CSVWGWARELFF

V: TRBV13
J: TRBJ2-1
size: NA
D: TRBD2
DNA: TGTGCCAGCAGCTTAGAGTCGACTAGCGGGAGTGCTGAGCAGTTCTTC
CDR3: CASSLESTSGSAEQFF

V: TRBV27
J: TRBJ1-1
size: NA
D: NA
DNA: TGTGCCAGCAGAGGACGCGCAGGGACTCTGCCCTGGAACACTGAAGCTTTCTTT
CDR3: CASRGRAGTLPWNTEAFF

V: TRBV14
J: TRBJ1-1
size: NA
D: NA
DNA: TGTGCCAGCAGTCTGGGTGTGCGAATAGAAGCTTTCTTT
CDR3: CASSLGVRIEAFF

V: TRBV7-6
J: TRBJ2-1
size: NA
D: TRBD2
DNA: TGTGCCAGCAGCTTAGTGACTAGCGGGAGGGCCGGGGCGGGCAATGAGCAGTTCTTC
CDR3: CASSLVTSGRAGAGNEQFF

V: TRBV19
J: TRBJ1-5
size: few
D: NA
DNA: TGTGCCAGTAGTCTAGAGGCAGGGATATGGGCCCAGCATTTT
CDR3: CASSLEAGIWAQHF

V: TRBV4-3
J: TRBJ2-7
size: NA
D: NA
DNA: TGCGCCAGCAGCCTCTCTCTGGGGGAAGGGCAGCCCTACGAGCAGTACTTC
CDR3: CASSLSLGEGQPYEQYF

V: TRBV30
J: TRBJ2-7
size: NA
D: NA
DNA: TGTGCCTGGAGCTGGGGCTCCTACGAGCAGTACTTC
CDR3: CAWSWGSYEQYF

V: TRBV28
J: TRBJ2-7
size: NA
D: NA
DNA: TGTGCCAGCAGTTTTTTGGACCGCGTCTCCTACGAGCAGTACTTC
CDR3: CASSFLDRVSYEQYF

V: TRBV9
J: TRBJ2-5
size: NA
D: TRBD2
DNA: TGTGCCAGCAGCGTAGAAGCTAGCGGGCTGGAGACCCAGTACTTC
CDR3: CASSVEASGLETQYF

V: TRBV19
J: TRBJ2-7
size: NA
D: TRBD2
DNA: TGTGCCAGTAGTATCGAGGGACTAGGGTCCTACGAGCAGTACTTC
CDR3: CASSIEGLGSYEQYF

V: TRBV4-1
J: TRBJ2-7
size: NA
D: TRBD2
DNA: TGCGCCAGCAGCCAGGATCGAACTAGCGCGTACTACGAGCAGTACTTC
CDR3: CASSQDRTSAYYEQYF

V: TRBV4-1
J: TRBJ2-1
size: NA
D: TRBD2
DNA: TGCGCCAGCAGCCACTCTGAGACTCCGGGACTAGCTTACAATGAGCAGTTCTTC
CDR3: CASSHSETPGLAYNEQFF

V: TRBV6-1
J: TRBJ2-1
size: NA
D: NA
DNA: TGTGCCAGCAGACCCCGAGGGAGTGAGCAGTTCTTC
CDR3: CASRPRGSEQFF

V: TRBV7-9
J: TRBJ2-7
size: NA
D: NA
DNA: TGTGCCAGCGCGAAGTCGGGATCCTACGAGCAGTACTTC
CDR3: CASAKSGSYEQYF

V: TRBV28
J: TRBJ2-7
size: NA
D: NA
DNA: TGTGCCAGCAGTGGGCTTTATCGACCCTACGAGCAGTACTTC
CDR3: CASSGLYRPYEQYF